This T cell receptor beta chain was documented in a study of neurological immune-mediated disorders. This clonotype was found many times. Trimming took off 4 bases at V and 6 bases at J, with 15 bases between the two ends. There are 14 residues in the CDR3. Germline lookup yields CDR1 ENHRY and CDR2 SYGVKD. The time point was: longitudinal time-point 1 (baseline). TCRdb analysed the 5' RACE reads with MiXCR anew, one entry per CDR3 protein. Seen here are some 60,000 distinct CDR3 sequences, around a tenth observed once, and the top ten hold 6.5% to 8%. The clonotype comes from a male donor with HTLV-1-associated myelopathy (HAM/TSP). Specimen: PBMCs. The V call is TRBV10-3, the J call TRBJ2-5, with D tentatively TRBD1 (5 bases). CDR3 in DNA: TGTGCCATCAGTGTAGACAGATCAAGGAAGACCCAGTACTTC. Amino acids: CAISVDRSRKTQYF.